This TCR beta chain was found in a study of T cell responses to AZD1222 COVID-19 vaccine. Findings of the study overall: Donors were largely white British and mainly female; clonal diversity was possibly underestimated.

Of note for this clone: Its antigen is unknown.

There are 13 residues in the CDR3. Trimming stripped 5 bases from V and 4 bases from J, with 11 bases between. Germline V CDR1 and CDR2: SNHLY, FYNNEI. The protocol was immunoSEQ multiplex PCR, while the TCRdb copy is restricted to in-frame clones and leaves out a portion. This table has roughly 120,000 clones, over 75% appearing once. This sample comprised peripheral blood, obtained on day 0 of AZD1222 vaccination. The chain joins TRBV2 to TRBJ1-1; D call uncertain. The receptor's source is an adult in good health. CDR3 residues: CASSSGGSTEAFF. As DNA, the CDR3 is TGTGCCAGCAGTTCGGGCGGGAGCACTGAAGCTTTCTTT.